What follows are 22 T cell receptor beta chains derived from one specimen sequenced in a study of regulatory T cells in long-lasting Graves disease. Investigators prepared the TCR beta libraries by applying iRepertoire HTBI primers and Arm-PCR of CDR3 regions. MiXCR, run by TCRdb on the multiplex PCR reads, gives a single entry per CDR3 protein. The data contain approximately 470,000 distinct CDR3 sequences, 15% to 20% of them seen just once; the ten biggest clones take up 12%. Time point reported: newly diagnosed GD, antithyroid drugs for less than 3 months. Extracted PBMC RNA gave rise to the TCR library. These sequences were also reported in another study, on T cells in Graves' hyperthyroidism and ophthalmopathy.

The sequencing used peripheral blood mononuclear cells (PBMCs), collected at new diagnosis, from a patient treated with antithyroid drugs. These TCRs come from a man in his forties or fifties with Graves disease.

Comment on this clonotype: This may be a read error, as it is one base from a much larger clone. The chain links TRBV7-2 to TRBJ2-3; D gene uncertain. The ends were cut back, 8 bases at V and 2 bases at J, with 14 bases in the middle. The CDR3 contains 14 residues. Germline values: CDR1 SGHTA, CDR2 FQGNSA. CDR3: CASSQRADTDTQYF. In DNA form, the CDR3 reads TGTGCCAGCTCTCAAAGGGCTGACACAGATACGCAGTATTTT.

CDR3 residues: CASSSGTGREKLFF. The CDR3 DNA is TGTGCCAGCAGTTCCGGGACAGGGCGTGAAAAACTGTTTTTT. The chain carries TRBV6-9 and TRBJ1-4; 9 bases fit TRBD1. Germline CDR1 is MNHGY and CDR2 is SVAAGI. V was pared by 4 bases and J by 7 bases, with 4 bases of the junction left unmatched. The CDR3 is made up of 14 amino acids.

This clonotype showed up just a few times. The genes are TRBV18 and TRBJ2-1; TRBD1 might be the D (5 bases). The V end was cut by 5 bases, the J end by 0 bases, with 11 bases between. Germline loops: CDR1 KGHSH, CDR2 LQKENI. CDR3 length equals 15 residues. CDR3 region: CASSATVTSYNEQFF. In nucleotides, the CDR3 is TGTGCCAGCTCAGCGACAGTCACCTCCTACAATGAGCAGTTCTTC. The entire variable domain, with the rest obtained from reference TRBV18 and TRBJ2-1, is as follows: NAGVMQNPRHLVRRRGQEARLRCSPMKGHSHVYWYRQLPEEGLKFMVYLQKENIIDESGMPKERFSAEFPKEGPSILRIQQVVRGDSAAYFCASSATVTSYNEQFFGPGTRLTVL.

This clonotype was detected once. The J gene is TRBJ2-7, the V gene TRBV14; 15 positions agree with TRBD2. The J call could be wrong; TRBJ2-1 is a better fit for the DNA end. The germline V gene has CDR1 SGHDN and CDR2 FVKESK. The CDR3 has 19 amino acids. The CDR3 nucleotides are TGTGCCAGCAGCCTACCGGGACTAGCGGGAGGCCCTCGAAACAATGAGCAGTTCTTC. Translation: CASSLPGLAGGPRNNEQFF.

This clonotype was recorded at least ten times. The rearrangement joins TRBV29-1 to TRBJ2-7; the match to TRBD1 covers 9 bases. V dropped 7 bases and J dropped 0; count of bases not matched to a gene: 4. Germline V gives CDR1 SQVTM, CDR2 ANQGSEA. The CDR3 sequence is 13 residues long. CDR3 region: CSATGGASYEQYF. The CDR3 DNA reads as TGCAGCGCTACAGGGGGCGCCTCCTACGAGCAGTACTTC.

In this sample, this clonotype turned up a few times. The chain carries TRBV20-1 and TRBJ2-2; TRBD1 or TRBD2 may be the D gene (5 bases each). V dropped 7 bases and J dropped 1 base, with 13 bases sitting between them. Germline loops: CDR1 DFQATT, CDR2 SNEGSKA (reference sequence). This CDR3 comprises 14 residues. CDR3 residues: CSGTGTVNTGELFF. The CDR3 DNA sequence: TGCAGTGGAACCGGGACGGTGAACACCGGGGAGCTGTTTTTT.

This clonotype was seen ten or more times. The rearrangement joins TRBV27 to TRBJ2-7; D is perhaps TRBD2 (5 bases). Trimming cost V 0 bases and J 3 bases, with 12 bases left between them. CDR1 is MNHEY and CDR2 is SMNVEV in the germline V gene (reference sequence). The CDR3 totals 15 residues. CDR3 bases: TGTGCCAGCAGTTTATCGTCCGGGATGTTCTACGAGCAGTACTTC. Amino acids: CASSLSSGMFYEQYF.

This clonotype came up a few times. This rearrangement joins TRBV30 to TRBJ2-6; TRBD1 is a possible D gene (5 bases). The germline V gene encodes CDR1 GTSNPN and CDR2 SVGIG (reference sequence). The CDR3 consists of 17 residues. The V gene lost 3 bases and the J gene lost 0 bases, with 15 bases spanning the gap. DNA for the CDR3: TGTGCCTGGAGCTCCGACAGAACTTCCTCTGGGGCCAACGTCCTGACTTTC. Amino acid sequence: CAWSSDRTSSGANVLTF.

The V call is TRBV6-1, the J call TRBJ1-1; D might be TRBD1 (5 bases). Germline CDR1 reads MNHNS; CDR2 reads SASEGT. The V gene lost 6 bases and the J gene lost 1 base, with 15 bases spanning the gap. The CDR3 has 15 residues. The CDR3 DNA reads as TGTGCCAGCAGCCCGCGGGGCCGACAGAACACTGAAGCTTTCTTT. It yields the protein CASSPRGRQNTEAFF.

This clonotype was picked up many times. This chain connects TRBV7-9 to TRBJ2-7, with a weak D call TRBD2 (7 bases). Germline V CDR1 and CDR2: SEHNR, FQNEAQ (reference sequence). This CDR3 region has 14 residues. The ends were cut back, 3 bases at V and 0 bases at J, with 9 bases in the middle. The CDR3 loop is CASSFGGASYEQYF. CDR3 bases: TGTGCCAGCAGCTTTGGGGGGGCCTCCTACGAGCAGTACTTC.

This clonotype has a count of ten or more. The chain couples TRBV12-3 or TRBV12-4 to TRBJ2-7; D unclear. V shed 8 bases and J shed 4 bases, with 15 bases lying between them. This CDR3 has 13 amino acids. The CDR3 here is CASQPTNEYEQYF. CDR3 DNA sequence: TGTGCCAGCCAGCCAACGAATGAATACGAGCAGTACTTC.

This clonotype was counted only a few times. The junction shows a germline mismatch at one end, possibly a read error. The chain combines TRBV6-5 with TRBJ2-5; 15 bases are shared with TRBD2. This CDR3 region has 18 residues. Germline loops: CDR1 MNHEY, CDR2 SVGAGI. CDR3: CAGSSTRGLAGGRETQYF. Here the CDR3 DNA reads TGTGCCGGCAGTTCCACTCGGGGACTAGCGGGAGGCCGAGAGACCCAGTACTTC.

The rearrangement links TRBV14 to TRBJ1-6; 10 bases are shared with TRBD1. CDR3 length: 15 amino acids. V lost 1 base to trimming and J lost 6 bases; unmatched junction nucleotides: 0. Looked up from germline, CDR1 is SGHDN and CDR2 is FVKESK. This chain's CDR3 is CASSQGDRGNSPLHF. The CDR3 bases are TGTGCCAGCAGCCAAGGGGACAGGGGTAATTCACCCCTCCACTTT.

This clonotype showed up many times. The rearrangement links TRBV2 to TRBJ2-7; possibly TRBD1 or TRBD2 for D (5 bases each). The CDR3 loop spans 14 amino acids. CDR1 and CDR2 (germline): SNHLY, FYNNEI. V was clipped by 2 bases and J by 6 bases, with 14 bases between them. The CDR3 DNA is TGTGCCAGCAGTGAACGGGGCAGAACCGTCGAGCAGTACTTC. Translated: CASSERGRTVEQYF.

This clonotype has ten or more counts. This chain links TRBV2 with TRBJ2-3, with 7 bases matching TRBD2. Germline CDR1 SNHLY, CDR2 FYNNEI. The CDR3 is made up of 13 amino acids. The V segment lost 4 bases and the J segment 6 bases; nucleotides outside the gene matches: 4. CDR3 residues: CASSGGGRDTQYF. In DNA, the CDR3 is TGTGCCAGCAGTGGGGGAGGGAGGGATACGCAGTATTTT.

This clonotype was detected ten times or more. The rearrangement links TRBV28 to TRBJ2-3; D gene ambiguous. Looked up from germline, CDR1 is MDHEN and CDR2 is SYDVKM. The CDR3 consists of 13 residues. The V gene lost 2 bases and the J gene lost 4 bases, with 7 bases spanning the gap. This CDR3 is CASSLSAADTQYF. CDR3 nucleotides: TGTGCCAGCAGTTTAAGCGCCGCAGATACGCAGTATTTT.

The sample holds many counts of this clonotype. The chain uses TRBV15 and TRBJ2-7; 7 nucleotides agree with TRBD2. Germline CDR1 reads LNHNV; CDR2 reads YYDKDF (reference sequence). V shed 1 base, J shed 0 bases, and the junction held 6 bases outside the gene matches. The CDR3 length is 16 residues. The CDR3 nucleotides read TGTGCCACCAGCAGAGTAACTAGCGCGCTCTCCTACGAGCAGTACTTC. It specifies CATSRVTSALSYEQYF.

This clonotype was seen many times. The J gene is TRBJ2-7, the V gene TRBV29-1, with D possibly being TRBD2 (5 bases). CDR3 length equals 13 residues. The V gene's germline CDR1 is SQVTM and CDR2 ANQGSEA. Between the trimmed V and J ends, which lost 5 bases and 6 bases, there was a span of 17 bases. This chain's CDR3 is CSVQVAPTGEQYF. The CDR3 nucleotides read TGCAGCGTTCAAGTAGCGCCCACGGGCGAGCAGTACTTC.

This clonotype was observed many times. The V and J genes are TRBV10-3 and TRBJ2-7; 9 bases map to TRBD1. The V gene end was trimmed by 2 bases and the J gene end by 7 bases; junction bases not matched to a gene: 3. The CDR3 sequence is 13 residues long. Germline lookup yields CDR1 ENHRY and CDR2 SYGVKD. CDR3: CAISEGQGREQYF. The DNA of the CDR3 is TGTGCCATCAGTGAGGGACAGGGGAGGGAGCAGTACTTC.

In the case of this clonotype: A much larger clonotype is one base distant, so this may be a read error. The V call is TRBV27, the J call TRBJ2-1; D gene ambiguous. There are 15 residues in the CDR3. The germline V gene encodes CDR1 MNHEY and CDR2 SMNVEV (reference sequence). V dropped 5 bases and J dropped 1 base, with 12 bases sitting between them. CDR3 nucleotide sequence: TGTGCCAGCAGTCTGTTAGTGGTTTCCTACAATGAGCAGTTCTTC. It specifies CASSLLVVSYNEQFF.

This clonotype was observed a handful of times. V and J are TRBV19 and TRBJ2-1, with 7 nucleotides matching TRBD1. Unmatched junction bases numbered 5, after V lost 8 bases and J lost 1 base. The V gene's germline CDR1 is LNHDA and CDR2 SQIVND (reference sequence). The CDR3 is 14 amino acids. The CDR3 loop is CASSTTGSYNEQFF. The CDR3 DNA follows: TGTGCCAGTTCAACGACAGGGTCCTACAATGAGCAGTTCTTC.

The rearrangement joins TRBV12-5 to TRBJ2-4, with TRBD1 as a possible D gene (6 bases). CDR1 is LGHNT, CDR2 FRNRAP, per germline. Trimming took 1 base from V and 0 from J, leaving 10 bases between them. The CDR3 is 16 amino acids. CDR3 DNA: TGTGCTAGTGGTTTGGCAGGGACACTAGCCAAAAACATTCAGTACTTC. This encodes CASGLAGTLAKNIQYF.